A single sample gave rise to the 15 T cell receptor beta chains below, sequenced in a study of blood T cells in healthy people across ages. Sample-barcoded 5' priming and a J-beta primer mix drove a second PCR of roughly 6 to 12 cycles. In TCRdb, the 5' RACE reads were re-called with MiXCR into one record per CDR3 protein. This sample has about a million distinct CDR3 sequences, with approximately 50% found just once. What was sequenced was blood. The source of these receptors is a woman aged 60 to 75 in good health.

This CDR3 is CASSFQDRYGYTF. As DNA, the CDR3 is TGTGCCAGCAGCTTTCAAGACCGCTATGGCTACACCTTC. The gene calls are TRBV7-8 and TRBJ1-2; D gene uncertain. Trimming stripped 3 bases from V and 4 bases from J, with 9 bases between. The CDR3 is made up of 13 amino acids. The V gene's germline CDR1 is SGHVS and CDR2 FQNEAQ.

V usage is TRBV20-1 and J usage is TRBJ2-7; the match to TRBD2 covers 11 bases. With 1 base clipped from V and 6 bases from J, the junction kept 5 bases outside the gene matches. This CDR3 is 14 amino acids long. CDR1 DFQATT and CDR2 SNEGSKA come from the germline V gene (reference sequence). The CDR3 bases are TGCAGTGCTAGAGTTCGACTAGCGGGATTCGAGCAGTACTTC. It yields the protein CSARVRLAGFEQYF.

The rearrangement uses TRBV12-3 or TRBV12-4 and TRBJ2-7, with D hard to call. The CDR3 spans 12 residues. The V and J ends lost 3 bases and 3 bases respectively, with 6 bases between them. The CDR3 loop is CASSFRYYEQYF. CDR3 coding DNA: TGTGCCAGCAGTTTTAGGTACTACGAGCAGTACTTC.

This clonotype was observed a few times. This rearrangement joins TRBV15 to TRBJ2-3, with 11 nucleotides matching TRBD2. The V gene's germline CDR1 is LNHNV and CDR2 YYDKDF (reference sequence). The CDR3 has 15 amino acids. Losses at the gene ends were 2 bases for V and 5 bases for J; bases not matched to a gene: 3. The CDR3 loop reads CATSRLAGGGDTQYF. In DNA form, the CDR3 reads TGTGCCACCAGCAGACTAGCGGGAGGAGGAGATACGCAGTATTTT.

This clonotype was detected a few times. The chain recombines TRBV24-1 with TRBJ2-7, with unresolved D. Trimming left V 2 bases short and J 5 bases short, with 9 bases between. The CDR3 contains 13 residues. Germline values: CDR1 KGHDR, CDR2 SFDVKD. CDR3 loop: CATSDSRLDEQYF. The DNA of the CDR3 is TGTGCCACCAGTGATTCCCGACTGGACGAGCAGTACTTC.

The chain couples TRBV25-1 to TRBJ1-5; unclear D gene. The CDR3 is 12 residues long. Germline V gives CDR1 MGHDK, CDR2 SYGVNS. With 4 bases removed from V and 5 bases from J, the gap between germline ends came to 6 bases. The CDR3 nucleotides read TGTGCCAGCAGTGGGCCCCATCAGCCCCAGCATTTT. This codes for CASSGPHQPQHF.

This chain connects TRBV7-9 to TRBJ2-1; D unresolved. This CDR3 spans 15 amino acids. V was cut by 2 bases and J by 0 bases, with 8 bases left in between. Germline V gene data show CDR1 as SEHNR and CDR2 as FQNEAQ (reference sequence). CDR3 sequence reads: CASSLQVSSYNEQFF. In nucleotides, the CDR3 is TGTGCCAGCAGCTTACAGGTCAGCTCCTACAATGAGCAGTTCTTC.

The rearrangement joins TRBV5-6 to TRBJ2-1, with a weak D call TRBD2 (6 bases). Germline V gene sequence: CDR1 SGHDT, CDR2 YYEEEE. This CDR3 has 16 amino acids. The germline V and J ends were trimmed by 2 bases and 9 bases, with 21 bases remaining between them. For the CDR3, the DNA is TGTGCCAGCAGCTTTGGGGCCGGGAGAGCAGAGGGTGAGCAGTTCTTC. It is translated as CASSFGAGRAEGEQFF.

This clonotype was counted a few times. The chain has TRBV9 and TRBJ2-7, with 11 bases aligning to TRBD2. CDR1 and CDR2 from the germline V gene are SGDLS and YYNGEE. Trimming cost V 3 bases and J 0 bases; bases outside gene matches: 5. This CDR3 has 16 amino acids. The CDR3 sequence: CASSASGGTVSYEQYF. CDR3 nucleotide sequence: TGTGCCAGCAGCGCTAGCGGGGGGACCGTCTCCTACGAGCAGTACTTC.

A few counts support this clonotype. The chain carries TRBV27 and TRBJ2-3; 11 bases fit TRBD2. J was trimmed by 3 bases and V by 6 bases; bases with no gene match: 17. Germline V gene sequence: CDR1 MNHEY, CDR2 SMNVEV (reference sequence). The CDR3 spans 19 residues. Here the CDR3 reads CASRPVGSPTSGRTDTQYF. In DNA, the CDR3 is TGTGCCAGCAGACCAGTGGGGAGTCCAACTAGCGGGAGAACAGATACGCAGTATTTT.

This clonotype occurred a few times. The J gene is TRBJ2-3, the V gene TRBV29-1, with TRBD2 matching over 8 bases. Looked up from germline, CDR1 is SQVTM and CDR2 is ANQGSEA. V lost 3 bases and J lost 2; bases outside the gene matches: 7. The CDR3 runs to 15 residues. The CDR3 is CSVEASGWDTDTQYF. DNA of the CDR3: TGCAGCGTTGAGGCTAGCGGGTGGGACACAGATACGCAGTATTTT.

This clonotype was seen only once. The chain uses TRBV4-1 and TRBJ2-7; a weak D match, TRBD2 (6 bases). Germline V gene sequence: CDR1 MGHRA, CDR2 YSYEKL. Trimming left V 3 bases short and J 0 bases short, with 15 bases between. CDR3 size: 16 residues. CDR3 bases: TGCGCCAGCAGCCAGACAGAGCGGGTACGCTCCTACGAGCAGTACTTC. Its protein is CASSQTERVRSYEQYF.

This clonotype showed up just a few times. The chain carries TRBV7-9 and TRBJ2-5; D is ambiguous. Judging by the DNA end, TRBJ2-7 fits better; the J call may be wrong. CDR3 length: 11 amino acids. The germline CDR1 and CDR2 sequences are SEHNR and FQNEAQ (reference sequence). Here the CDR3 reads CASSHSLEQYF. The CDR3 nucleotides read TGTGCCAGCAGTCATTCACTCGAGCAGTACTTC.

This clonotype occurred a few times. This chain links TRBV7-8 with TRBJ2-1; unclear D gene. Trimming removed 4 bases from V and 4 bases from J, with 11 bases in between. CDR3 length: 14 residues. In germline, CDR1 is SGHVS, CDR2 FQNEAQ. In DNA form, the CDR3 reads TGTGCCAGCAGCTCTCGTTCTAGGTACAATGAGCAGTTCTTC. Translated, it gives CASSSRSRYNEQFF.

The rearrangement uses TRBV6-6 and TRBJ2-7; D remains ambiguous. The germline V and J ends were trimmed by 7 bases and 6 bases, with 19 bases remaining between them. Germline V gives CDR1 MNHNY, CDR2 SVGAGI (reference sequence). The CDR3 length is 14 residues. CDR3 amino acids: CASTDTDSFAEQYF. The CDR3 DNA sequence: TGTGCCAGCACGGATACCGACTCGTTTGCCGAGCAGTACTTC.